This TCR beta chain was identified in a study of blood T cell repertoires in COVID-19. Study in general: COVID-19 samples from acute and convalescent phases originated in the United States, Italy and Spain.

Original data processing: Reference gene primer amplification in the assay estimated nucleated cell counts. Sequencing used immunoSEQ multiplex PCR; TCRdb keeps in-frame clones, though not all of them. V and J calls and clone size follow that table, whereas D and trimming were derived from the DNA. The table lists some 320,000 clones, approximately 81% of them singletons. This CDR3 comprises 13 residues. In germline, CDR1 is SQVTM, CDR2 ANQGSEA. Trimming pared 6 bases from V and 4 bases from J, leaving 15 bases between. The participants were between about 18 and 95 years old and came from roughly 25 US areas. In the 2 weeks before study entry, exposed participants met a COVID-19 case, which was PCR-confirmed or clinician-diagnosed.

The sequenced sample was PBMCs or T cells enriched from blood (not recorded which). The TCR comes from a woman aged 25 to 45 who had been exposed to COVID-19. The chain has TRBV29-1 and TRBJ1-2; D unclear. CDR3 region: CSVDQTGSYGYTF. As DNA, the CDR3 is TGCAGCGTCGACCAGACGGGTTCCTATGGCTACACCTTC.